The rows below give T cell receptor beta chains drawn from one sample of a study of identical twins. Using its own MiXCR run on the 5' RACE reads, TCRdb lists one record per CDR3 protein. The data show 450,000 or so distinct CDR3 sequences, approximately 15% seen once. These same records also appear under a second study, on yellow fever vaccine responses in identical twins.

The sample consisted of CD4+ T cells sorted from blood. The receptors stem from a woman aged 18-29 years in good health. The CDR3 runs from the conserved cysteine through the conserved F or W. D genes are given only for firm matches. Rows may omit the clone size; those that give it use once, few, many or a size class.

V	D	length	size	J	DNA	CDR3
TRBV7-8	-	14	few	TRBJ2-2	TGTGCCAGCAGCTTAATACGGGACGCCGGGGAGCTGTTTTTT	CASSLIRDAGELFF
TRBV18	TRBD1	16	-	TRBJ2-3	TGTGCCAGCTCACCCGGACAGGGAAGATTTATAGATACGCAGTATTTT	CASSPGQGRFIDTQYF
TRBV3-1	TRBD1	13	-	TRBJ1-4	TGTGCCAGCAGCCGACAGGGAGATGAAAAACTGTTTTTT	CASSRQGDEKLFF
TRBV10-3	TRBD2	14	-	TRBJ2-3	TGTGCCATCAGCAGGGCCCTGGGAGGGGATACGCAGTATTTT	CAISRALGGDTQYF
TRBV20-1	-	14	few	TRBJ1-6	TGCAGTGCTAGTGGAGAATACTATAATTCACCCCTCCACTTT	CSASGEYYNSPLHF
TRBV28	TRBD2	15	-	TRBJ2-7	TGTGCCAGCAGTAGAGCGGGGGGAGCCTCCTACGAGCAGTACTTC	CASSRAGGASYEQYF
TRBV27	-	15	few	TRBJ2-2	TGTGCCAGCAGTTTGACACGACCGAACACCGGGGAGCTGTTTTTT	CASSLTRPNTGELFF
TRBV3-1	-	16	few	TRBJ1-1	TGTGCCAGCAGCCAAACGAGACCGGCTGCTAACACTGAAGCTTTCTTT	CASSQTRPAANTEAFF
TRBV20-1	TRBD2	15	few	TRBJ2-3	TGCAGTGCTAGGGGGGACTATTCAACCCTGAATACGCAGTATTTT	CSARGDYSTLNTQYF
TRBV28	TRBD1	13	few	TRBJ2-2	TGTGCCAGCAGATTGACAGGGGCCACTAAGCTGTTTTTT	CASRLTGATKLFF
TRBV7-9	TRBD2	15	few	TRBJ2-7	TGTGCCAGCAGCCCCCGGGAGGGGACCTCCTACGAGCAGTACTTC	CASSPREGTSYEQYF
TRBV4-3	TRBD2	16	-	TRBJ2-2	TGCGCCAGCAGCCTAAGCGGGAGCGACCGCACCGGGGAGCTGTTTTTT	CASSLSGSDRTGELFF
TRBV20-1	-	12	few	TRBJ1-2	TGCAGTGCTAGTCCAGGGTGGTATGGCTACACCTTC	CSASPGWYGYTF
TRBV20-1	TRBD2	16	few	TRBJ2-3	TGCAGTGCTAGTTTCCTAGCGGGGGTTAGCACAGATACGCAGTATTTT	CSASFLAGVSTDTQYF
TRBV11-1	-	18	-	TRBJ2-5	TGTGCCAGCAGCTTATATCCTTCAGGCAGGGGAGCGGGGGAGACCCAGTACTTC	CASSLYPSGRGAGETQYF
TRBV5-6	-	15	-	TRBJ1-1	TGTGCCAGCAGCTCCACAGGGCGCCAGAACACTGAAGCTTTCTTT	CASSSTGRQNTEAFF
TRBV27	-	16	few	TRBJ2-7	TGTGCCAGCAGTTTCTCTCAGGGGGGGGTTCGGGGCGAGCAGTACTTC	CASSFSQGGVRGEQYF
TRBV2	-	17	-	TRBJ1-1	TGTGCCAGCAGTTCTGACCGGCTCCTCACTTGGGACACTGAAGCTTTCTTT	CASSSDRLLTWDTEAFF
TRBV20-1	-	15	-	TRBJ2-3	TGCAGTGCTAGGCCTGTTAGGGCGGGCACAGATACGCAGTATTTT	CSARPVRAGTDTQYF
TRBV9	-	12	-	TRBJ2-5	TGTGCCAGCAGCGCCGAGCTGGAGACCCAGTACTTC	CASSAELETQYF
TRBV7-2	TRBD1	14	-	TRBJ2-1	TGTGCCAGCAGCTTGGACAGGGGGTACAATAAGCAGTTCTTC	CASSLDRGYNKQFF
TRBV6-1	TRBD1	15	many	TRBJ2-1	TGTGCCAGCAGTGACACAGGGGGCGCCTACAATGAGCAGTTCTTC	CASSDTGGAYNEQFF
TRBV12-3/TRBV12-4	-	15	-	TRBJ1-1	TGTGCCAGCAGTCCCGCTGGACAGCTGAACACTGAAGCTTTCTTT	CASSPAGQLNTEAFF
TRBV7-9	TRBD1	16	-	TRBJ2-7	TGTGCCAGCAGCCTACTCAAGACAGGGGGCGGCGGCGAGCAGTACTTC	CASSLLKTGGGGEQYF
TRBV21-1	-	16	many	TRBJ2-3	TGTGCCAGCCTACAGGGGGCGTCCTCTTGCACAGATACGCAGTATTTT	CASLQGASSCTDTQYF
TRBV24-1	-	15	-	TRBJ2-5	TGTGCCACCAGTGATTTCTGGGCCGGACAAGAGACCCAGTACTTC	CATSDFWAGQETQYF
TRBV20-1	TRBD2	16	few	TRBJ2-3	TGCAGTGCTATCCCGGGACTAGCGGGAGGAAGCGATACGCAGTATTTT	CSAIPGLAGGSDTQYF
TRBV27	-	13	-	TRBJ2-1	TGTGCCAGCAGCCTACCCCTCGCGGCTGAGCAGTTCTTC	CASSLPLAAEQFF
TRBV7-9	-	13	many	TRBJ1-1	TGTGCCAGCAGCTTAGTGGTGGGCGCTGAAGCTTTCTTT	CASSLVVGAEAFF
TRBV12-3/TRBV12-4	-	15	-	TRBJ2-7	TGTGCCAGCAGCCCAGCACGTCGCCTCTCCTACGAGCAGTACTTC	CASSPARRLSYEQYF
TRBV6-5	-	17	few	TRBJ2-1	TGTGCCAGCAGTTACTCGTCGGTAGCTGGCGTTTACAATGAGCAGTTCTTC	CASSYSSVAGVYNEQFF
TRBV6-2/TRBV6-3	-	15	-	TRBJ2-1	TGTGCCAGCAGTTGGCGGGGGCTAGGGGTTTGGGAGCAGTTCTTC	CASSWRGLGVWEQFF
TRBV7-2	TRBD2	15	-	TRBJ2-7	TGTGCCAGCAGCTCATCGACTAGCGGGGGATACGAGCAGTACTTC	CASSSSTSGGYEQYF
TRBV18	TRBD1	20	-	TRBJ1-1	TGTGCCAGCTCACTAATAAACCGACAGGGGCCAGCCATCCGGCAGGGTGAAGCTTTCTTT	CASSLINRQGPAIRQGEAFF
TRBV28	-	17	-	TRBJ2-7	TGTGCCAGCAGTTCCTCTTCCAAGACCTTCCAGGGGTACGAGCAGTACTTC	CASSSSSKTFQGYEQYF